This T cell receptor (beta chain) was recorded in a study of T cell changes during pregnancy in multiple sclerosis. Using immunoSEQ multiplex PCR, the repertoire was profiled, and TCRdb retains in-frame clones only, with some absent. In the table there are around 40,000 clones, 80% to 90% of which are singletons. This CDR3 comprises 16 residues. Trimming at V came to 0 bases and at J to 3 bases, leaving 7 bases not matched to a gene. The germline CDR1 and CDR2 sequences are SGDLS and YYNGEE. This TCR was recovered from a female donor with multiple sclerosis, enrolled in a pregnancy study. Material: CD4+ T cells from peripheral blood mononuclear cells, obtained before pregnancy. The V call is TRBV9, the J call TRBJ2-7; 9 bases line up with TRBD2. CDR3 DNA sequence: TGTGCCAGCAGCGTAGGCGGCAGAGCGGGGGGCTACGAGCAGTACTTC. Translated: CASSVGGRAGGYEQYF.